The 5 T cell receptor beta chains below all came from one sample that was sequenced in a study of T cells in localized non-small cell lung cancer. Only in-frame clones appear in the TCRdb table, and some are missing; sequencing was by immunoSEQ multiplex PCR. The table lists over 3,000 clones, about 30% of them singletons, with approximately 24% in the top ten. The sequencing used lung tumor tissue, collected before any cancer treatment. All receptors derive from a woman aged 40-69 years with stage I squamous cell lung carcinoma.

The chain joins TRBV5-1 to TRBJ1-4; possibly TRBD1 for D (5 bases). Germline V gene sequence: CDR1 SGHRS, CDR2 YFSETQ. This CDR3 has 15 amino acids. V lost 0 bases to trimming and J lost 8 bases, with 14 bases between them. The CDR3 region has the DNA TGCGCCAGCAGCTTGGCCCGCAGGGTTGAAGAAAAACTGTTTTTT. Amino acids: CASSLARRVEEKLFF.

The sample holds a few counts of this clone. The rearrangement links TRBV6-8 to TRBJ1-1; tentative D call: TRBD1 (6 bases). This CDR3 has 16 residues. Germline CDR1 MNHGY, CDR2 SAAAGT. V lost 0 bases, J lost 4 bases, and 15 bases lay in between. The DNA of the CDR3 is TGTGCCAGCAGTTACTCGCGGGGGCAAGGGGGCACTGAAGCTTTCTTT. The encoded protein is CASSYSRGQGGTEAFF.

This chain joins TRBV12-5 and TRBJ2-7; perhaps D is TRBD1 or TRBD2 (5 bases each). This CDR3 comprises 14 residues. V was cut by 3 bases and J by 6 bases, with 15 bases left in between. Germline CDR1 reads LGHNT; CDR2 reads FRNRAP. CDR3 in amino acids: CASGFGTAFGEQYF. CDR3 sequence (DNA): TGTGCTAGTGGTTTCGGGACGGCTTTCGGCGAGCAGTACTTC.

V is TRBV18 and J is TRBJ1-2, with D possibly matching TRBD1 (6 bases). CDR1 KGHSH and CDR2 LQKENI come from the germline V gene. V lost 2 bases and J lost 7, with 14 bases in between. This CDR3 has 14 amino acids. The CDR3 protein is CASSPDLQGSGYTF. The CDR3 DNA is TGTGCCAGCTCACCAGACCTACAGGGAAGTGGCTACACCTTC.

The chain carries TRBV12-5 and TRBJ1-2; no clear D. The CDR3 sequence is 12 residues long. V shed 3 bases and J shed 8 bases, with 10 bases lying between them. Germline V CDR1 and CDR2: LGHNT, FRNRAP. The CDR3: CASGFEGWGYTF. In DNA, the CDR3 is TGTGCTAGTGGTTTTGAGGGATGGGGCTACACCTTC. Variable domain in full (rest from reference TRBV12-5 and TRBJ1-2): DARVTQTPRHKVTEMGQEVTMRCQPILGHNTVFWYRQTMMQGLELLAYFRNRAPLDDSGMPKDRFSAEMPDATLATLKIQPSEPRDSAVYFCASGFEGWGYTFGSGTRLTVV.